This T cell receptor beta chain appears in the sequencing data of a study of T cell changes during pregnancy in multiple sclerosis. Germline V gene data show CDR1 as MNHNY and CDR2 as SVGAGI (reference sequence). This CDR3 comprises 14 residues. The V segment lost 6 bases and the J segment 6 bases; nucleotides outside the gene matches: 7. The table came from immunoSEQ multiplex PCR; TCRdb's copy has only in-frame clones and leaves some out. Of approximately 47,000 clones listed, 85% to 90% are singletons. This clone was observed a single time. The origin of this receptor is a female donor with multiple sclerosis, enrolled in a pregnancy study. This specimen was peripheral blood, taken in the first trimester of pregnancy. V gene TRBV6-6 combines with J gene TRBJ1-4; 7 nucleotides align to TRBD1. The CDR3 DNA reads as TGTGCCAGCAGAGGTACAGGGGTTTATGAAAAACTGTTTTTT. It yields the protein CASRGTGVYEKLFF.